Described below is a single T cell receptor beta chain sequence and its context. This clone's antigen is unknown. Base qualities are not recorded, but no much larger clone differs from it by a single base. Including cysteine and phenylalanine, the CDR3 has 14 amino acids. Only the CDR3 part of the read is kept: 42 bases, read in frame from the first base. A distance of 12 bases separates the germline ends of V and J, which lose 0 bases and 7 bases respectively. Looking up the germline V gene (reference sequence) yields CDR1 DFQATT and CDR2 SNEGSKA. This sample is part of a study of T cell repertoires in cytomegalovirus infection (dated by TCRdb to about 2019). Study-level background: Donor HLA type was relevant to the analysis, because carriage of CMV infection together with the matching HLA type was indicated by public TCR beta signatures. The paper's findings and limits, for the study overall: The ex vivo response was dominated by HLA-C-restricted CMV-specific TCR beta clonotypes, which also provided the single most frequent clonotype in two of eight donors. In both this cohort and an independent cohort of a few hundred donors, the cumulative frequency of public TCR beta family members distinguished carriers of CMV infection plus the relevant HLA type.

TCRdb shows the sequencer as Illumina HiSeq 1500. Using fastp at Q25 and MiXCR, TCRdb reprocessed the public reads and kept productive beta chains. CDR3 protein sequences are deduplicated, and each keeps its most common genes and DNA. Recorded for this sample are around 270,000 distinct CDR3 sequences; roughly 10% of them occurred a single time. The top ten clones comprise around 15% of the sample. In this chain, TRBV20-1 is recombined with TRBJ2-2, with TRBD2 perhaps the D gene, on 5 matching bases. This receptor was taken from a human donor in good health (CMV status not recorded). Some clones in this sample may be carry-over from other donors' samples. Sequencing was carried out using PBMCs. The nucleotides read TGCAGTGCTAGAGAAGCGGTGGGAGTCGGGGAGCTGTTTTTT. This encodes CSAREAVGVGELFF.